Shown below are 31 T cell receptor beta chains from a single sample sequenced in a study of OX40 agonist ivuxolimab in advanced cancers. TCRdb's copy holds only in-frame clones and misses some; the assay was immunoSEQ multiplex PCR. Of 50,000 to 70,000 clones in the sample, roughly nine tenths were seen once. Material: CD4+ or CD8+ T cells sorted from blood, obtained in a trial of the OX40 agonist ivuxolimab. The receptors come from an adult with an advanced solid tumor such as melanoma, head and neck, liver or kidney cancer.

The gene calls are TRBV4-2 and TRBJ1-1; TRBD1 aligns across 7 bases. The V and J ends lost 4 bases and 8 bases, in that order; junction bases with no gene match: 1. Germline V gene sequence: CDR1 LGHNA, CDR2 YNFKEQ. The length of the CDR3 is 11 residues. This CDR3 is CASSLDREAFF. CDR3 nucleotide sequence: TGTGCCAGCAGCCTGGACAGGGAAGCTTTCTTT.

The gene calls are TRBV2 and TRBJ2-2, with D hard to call. The germline CDR1 and CDR2 sequences are SNHLY and FYNNEI. V shed 6 bases and J shed 4 bases, with 6 bases lying between them. This CDR3 spans 12 amino acids. CDR3 amino acids: CASRIGTGELFF. The DNA for the CDR3 is TGTGCCAGCAGGATCGGCACCGGGGAGCTGTTTTTT.

The chain joins TRBV29-1 to TRBJ1-2; no clear D gene. The germline V and J ends were trimmed by 2 bases and 4 bases, with 5 bases remaining between them. The CDR3 length is 11 residues. Germline CDR1 and CDR2: SQVTM and ANQGSEA. The CDR3 loop is CSVESSYGYTF. CDR3 coding DNA: TGCAGCGTTGAAAGTAGCTATGGCTACACCTTC.

The rearrangement joins TRBV5-6 to TRBJ1-1; D unclear. V gave up 3 bases and J gave up 1 base, with 7 bases separating them. This CDR3 is built from 13 residues. From germline, CDR1 is SGHDT and CDR2 YYEEEE. CDR3 nucleotides: TGTGCCAGCAGCTCCTCAGAGAACACTGAAGCTTTCTTT. It codes for CASSSSENTEAFF.

The chain employs TRBV19 and TRBJ1-3; D gene ambiguous. The CDR3 is made up of 12 amino acids. Per the germline V gene, CDR1 is LNHDA and CDR2 is SQIVND (reference sequence). The V end lost 6 bases, the J end lost 4 bases, and 7 bases lay between the germline ends. This CDR3 is CASSPPGNTIYF. The CDR3 DNA reads TGTGCCAGTAGCCCCCCCGGAAACACCATATATTTT. The full variable domain, completed using reference TRBV19 and TRBJ1-3, is DGGITQSPKYLFRKEGQNVTLSCEQNLNHDAMYWYRQDPGQGLRLIYYSQIVNDFQKGDIAEGYSVSREKKESFPLTVTSAQKNPTAFYLCASSPPGNTIYFGEGSWLTVV.

This chain links TRBV9 with TRBJ1-3; D is possibly TRBD1 (6 bases). V was shortened by 6 bases and J by 7 bases, with 14 bases between the two germline ends. Germline V lookup: CDR1 SGDLS, CDR2 YYNGEE. There are 13 residues in the CDR3. CDR3 loop: CASMGQSPNTIYF. In DNA form, the CDR3 reads TGTGCCAGCATGGGACAATCCCCGAACACCATATATTTT.

This chain links TRBV29-1 with TRBJ1-1, with D perhaps matching TRBD1 (5 bases). The germline V and J ends were trimmed by 0 bases and 0 bases, with 17 bases remaining between them. The CDR3 length is 17 residues. Germline V gives CDR1 SQVTM, CDR2 ANQGSEA. In DNA, the CDR3 is TGCAGCGTTGAAGATCGGGGGAGGAAGACTATGAACACTGAAGCTTTCTTT. As protein: CSVEDRGRKTMNTEAFF.

The chain uses TRBV28 and TRBJ2-5; D uncertain. Trimming stripped 6 bases from V and 4 bases from J, with 18 bases between. Germline assignment: CDR1 MDHEN and CDR2 SYDVKM. CDR3 length: 15 amino acids. The CDR3 DNA reads as TGTGCCAGCAGGTTTTGGGCTAGGTCTGGAGAGACCCAGTACTTC. Translated, it gives CASRFWARSGETQYF.

J is TRBJ2-7 and V is TRBV27, with TRBD1 matching 10 bases. CDR3 length equals 18 residues. V gave up 0 bases and J gave up 4 bases; unmatched junction bases: 12. Germline CDR1 is MNHEY and CDR2 is SMNVEV (reference sequence). In nucleotides, the CDR3 is TGTGCCAGCAGTTTATCCTTCACCGGGACAGGGGTGGAATACGAGCAGTACTTC. It specifies CASSLSFTGTGVEYEQYF.

The chain couples TRBV7-9 to TRBJ1-6; 8 nucleotides line up with TRBD1. The V gene's germline CDR1 is SEHNR and CDR2 FQNEAQ (reference sequence). The ends lost 6 bases at V and 7 bases at J; junction bases unmatched: 14. This CDR3 has 17 residues. DNA for the CDR3: TGTGCCAGCAGACACACCCCGGGACAGGTGGAAAATTCACCCCTCCACTTT. Residues: CASRHTPGQVENSPLHF.

The chain joins TRBV13 to TRBJ2-1; 7 bases fit TRBD1. This CDR3 region has 16 residues. Germline V gene lookup returns CDR1 PRHDT and CDR2 FYEKMQ (reference sequence). Unmatched junction bases numbered 10, after V lost 3 bases and J lost 5 bases. The CDR3 sequence is CASSFWTGASDNEQFF. The CDR3 nucleotides read TGTGCCAGCAGCTTTTGGACAGGCGCTTCGGACAATGAGCAGTTCTTC.

The chain carries TRBV19 and TRBJ2-7, with D possibly being TRBD2 (5 bases). This CDR3 has 14 residues. Deletions cut 3 bases from V and 1 base from J, with 10 bases between. Germline assignment: CDR1 LNHDA and CDR2 SQIVND (reference sequence). The CDR3 here is CASSILRDSYEQYF. CDR3 DNA: TGTGCCAGTAGTATTTTGAGGGATTCCTACGAGCAGTACTTC. Looking up the rest from reference TRBV19 and TRBJ2-7 gives the full variable domain: DGGITQSPKYLFRKEGQNVTLSCEQNLNHDAMYWYRQDPGQGLRLIYYSQIVNDFQKGDIAEGYSVSREKKESFPLTVTSAQKNPTAFYLCASSILRDSYEQYFGPGTRLTVT.

The J gene is TRBJ2-3, the V gene TRBV20-1, with D unresolved. The CDR3 consists of 10 residues. Trimming left V 5 bases short and J 6 bases short, with 6 bases between. The germline CDR1 and CDR2 sequences are DFQATT and SNEGSKA (reference sequence). In DNA form, the CDR3 reads TGCAGTGCTGGTAGGGATACGCAGTATTTT. Translation gives CSAGRDTQYF.

This rearrangement joins TRBV5-1 to TRBJ2-1, with 9 bases fitting TRBD2. The CDR3 loop spans 15 amino acids. V lost 4 bases to trimming and J lost 2 bases; unmatched junction nucleotides: 4. The germline CDR1 and CDR2 sequences are SGHRS and YFSETQ. This CDR3 is CASSTGLAAYNEQFF. CDR3 coding DNA: TGCGCCAGCAGCACGGGACTAGCTGCCTACAATGAGCAGTTCTTC.

The chain is built from TRBV30 and TRBJ2-3; D not resolved. CDR1 is GTSNPN, CDR2 SVGIG, per germline (reference sequence). The CDR3 loop spans 12 amino acids. V lost 2 bases and J lost 3, with 6 bases in between. CDR3 residues: CAWSFLTDTQYF. In DNA, the CDR3 is TGTGCCTGGAGTTTTTTAACAGATACGCAGTATTTT.

A few counts support this clone. The chain carries TRBV29-1 and TRBJ2-7; 12 nucleotides align to TRBD2. J was trimmed by 3 bases and V by 8 bases; bases with no gene match: 2. CDR1 is SQVTM, CDR2 ANQGSEA, per germline. The CDR3 consists of 12 residues. The CDR3 here is CSTTSGSYEQYF. CDR3 sequence (DNA): TGCAGCACGACTAGCGGGAGCTACGAGCAGTACTTC.

This chain links TRBV20-1 with TRBJ2-5, with D uncertain. This CDR3 comprises 10 residues. Germline V gene lookup returns CDR1 DFQATT and CDR2 SNEGSKA (reference sequence). The germline V and J ends were trimmed by 6 bases and 5 bases, with 7 bases remaining between them. The CDR3 sequence is CSALRETQYF. The CDR3 DNA follows: TGCAGTGCCCTAAGGGAGACCCAGTACTTC.

The V and J genes are TRBV7-2 and TRBJ2-2, with 7 nucleotides matching TRBD1. The CDR3 runs 15 residues. Germline V CDR1 and CDR2: SGHTA, FQGNSA. V shed 4 bases, J shed 5 bases, and the junction held 7 bases outside the gene matches. CDR3 amino acids: CASSSRDSRTGELFF. CDR3 in DNA: TGTGCCAGCAGCTCCCGGGACAGTCGAACCGGGGAGCTGTTTTTT.

This clone turned up a few times. The chain is built from TRBV2 and TRBJ2-1; a possible D gene is TRBD2 (7 bases). The CDR3 has 15 residues. Per germline, CDR1 SNHLY and CDR2 FYNNEI. V dropped 6 bases and J dropped 2 bases, with 14 bases sitting between them. CDR3 region: CASRVGGGAYNEQFF. The CDR3 coding sequence is TGTGCCAGCAGAGTAGGGGGGGGAGCCTACAATGAGCAGTTCTTC. Using reference TRBV2 and TRBJ2-1 for the parts outside the CDR3, the full variable domain is EPEVTQTPSHQVTQMGQEVILRCVPISNHLYFYWYRQILGQKVEFLVSFYNNEISEKSEIFDDQFSVERPDGSNFTLKIRSTKLEDSAMYFCASRVGGGAYNEQFFGPGTRLTVL.

V and J are TRBV10-1 and TRBJ1-3; 7 bases line up with TRBD1. V shed 8 bases, J shed 0 bases, and the junction held 4 bases outside the gene matches. Germline V gives CDR1 WNHNN, CDR2 SYGVQD (reference sequence). The CDR3 has 14 residues. Written as DNA, the CDR3 is TGCGCCAGCCGGGACAGCCTCTCTGGAAACACCATATATTTT. This sequence encodes CASRDSLSGNTIYF.

The DNA of the CDR3 is TGTGCCAGCAGTGAGTCCCAGCGGAGCACAGATACGCAGTATTTT. Protein product: CASSESQRSTDTQYF. This chain joins TRBV6-1 and TRBJ2-3; possibly TRBD2 for D (5 bases). V lost 3 bases and J 0 bases, leaving 10 bases between the germline ends. From germline, CDR1 is MNHNS and CDR2 SASEGT. This CDR3 region has 15 residues.

This chain connects TRBV15 to TRBJ2-7; D call uncertain. This CDR3 has 14 residues. From germline, CDR1 is LNHNV and CDR2 YYDKDF (reference sequence). The ends were cut back, 0 bases at V and 2 bases at J, with 8 bases in the middle. CDR3 nucleotides: TGTGCCACCAGCAGAGATCGGGCAGCCTACGAGCAGTACTTC. Residues: CATSRDRAAYEQYF. Full variable domain (rest looked up from reference TRBV15 and TRBJ2-7): DAMVIQNPRYQVTQFGKPVTLSCSQTLNHNVMYWYQQKSSQAPKLLFHYYDKDFNNEADTPDNFQSRRPNTSFCFLDIRSPGLGDTAMYLCATSRDRAAYEQYFGPGTRLTVT.

This clone was found once. The chain couples TRBV5-1 to TRBJ2-1, with 8 positions matching TRBD1. The CDR3 sequence is 11 residues long. The V and J ends lost 7 bases and 11 bases, in that order; junction bases with no gene match: 5. Germline V gives CDR1 SGHRS, CDR2 YFSETQ. CDR3 coding DNA: TGCGCCAGCTTAGGACAGGGACAGCAGTTCTTC. The encoded protein is CASLGQGQQFF.

This chain joins TRBV4-2 and TRBJ2-2, with TRBD2 matching 10 bases. Germline CDR1 is LGHNA and CDR2 is YNFKEQ. With 4 bases clipped from V and 4 bases from J, the junction kept 9 bases outside the gene matches. CDR3 length: 17 residues. For the CDR3, the DNA is TGTGCCAGCAGCCCTATGGGACTAGCGTTTAGCACCGGGGAGCTGTTTTTT. Amino acid sequence: CASSPMGLAFSTGELFF.

The V and J genes are TRBV7-9 and TRBJ2-1; D possibly corresponds to TRBD2 (5 bases). V shed 0 bases and J shed 6 bases, with 12 bases lying between them. CDR1 and CDR2 (germline): SEHNR, FQNEAQ (reference sequence). The CDR3 covers 15 residues. CDR3 residues: CASSLALRGFNEQFF. CDR3 coding DNA: TGTGCCAGCAGCTTAGCGCTTCGGGGTTTCAATGAGCAGTTCTTC.

The chain links TRBV30 to TRBJ2-1; D may be TRBD1 (6 bases). Deletions cut 3 bases from V and 0 bases from J, with 15 bases between. This CDR3 is built from 16 residues. Germline CDR1 GTSNPN, CDR2 SVGIG (reference sequence). DNA of the CDR3: TGTGCCTGGAGACCCGACAGGTTGAACTCCTACAATGAGCAGTTCTTC. Amino acid sequence: CAWRPDRLNSYNEQFF.

The chain combines TRBV28 with TRBJ1-1; no clear D gene. Trimming removed 3 bases at V and 3 bases at J, with 14 bases between. Germline V gene sequence: CDR1 MDHEN, CDR2 SYDVKM. CDR3 size: 15 residues. Written as DNA, the CDR3 is TGTGCCAGCAGTTTTCGTGGGGAGGGATACACTGAAGCTTTCTTT. This gives the protein CASSFRGEGYTEAFF.

CDR3 protein: CASSGAVDSDNEKLFF. The CDR3 DNA sequence: TGTGCCAGCAGTGGGGCAGTGGACAGCGATAATGAAAAACTGTTTTTT. The chain joins TRBV2 to TRBJ1-4; tentatively, D is TRBD1 (6 bases). V was trimmed by 4 bases and J by 4 bases, leaving 16 bases between them. Germline V lookup: CDR1 SNHLY, CDR2 FYNNEI. The CDR3 is 16 amino acids.

This chain connects TRBV14 to TRBJ2-7; TRBD2 matches at 12 bases. V was clipped by 4 bases and J by 5 bases; unmatched bases: 3. This CDR3 contains 14 residues. Germline CDR1 and CDR2: SGHDN and FVKESK. The CDR3 DNA reads TGTGCCAGCAGCCCGCTAGCGGGAGGGAACGAGCAGTACTTC. It specifies CASSPLAGGNEQYF.

The gene calls are TRBV13 and TRBJ2-3, with 13 bases matching TRBD2. Trimming removed 2 bases from V and 9 bases from J; junction bases left unmatched: 11. Germline-derived CDR1 and CDR2 are PRHDT and FYEKMQ (reference sequence). This CDR3 is 17 amino acids long. CDR3 region: CASSLRGGLAGSSTQYF. CDR3 nucleotides: TGTGCCAGCAGCTTACGTGGGGGACTAGCGGGGTCAAGCACGCAGTATTTT.

The rearrangement uses TRBV2 and TRBJ1-2; D gene ambiguous. Trimming left V 3 bases short and J 6 bases short, with 8 bases between. The CDR3 is 12 amino acids. CDR1 is SNHLY, CDR2 FYNNEI, per germline. The CDR3 nucleotides are TGTGCCAGCAGTGAGCCCTTGAATGGCTACACCTTC. Translation: CASSEPLNGYTF.